What follows is one TCR beta chain and its context. No antigen is known for it. Clones were sequenced by immunoSEQ multiplex PCR, and TCRdb holds only the in-frame ones, with some missing. Of approximately 100,000 clones in the sample, roughly 93% were seen once. This record comes from a study of graft-versus-host responses after intestinal transplantation. Study-level information: Transplant types were multivisceral, liver-intestinal, or isolated intestinal. Induction with anti-thymocyte globulin, then tacrolimus and steroids for about 3 years, was given to all recipients.

V was cut by 4 bases and J by 0 bases, with 8 bases left in between. This CDR3 comprises 14 residues. In germline, CDR1 is SGHVS, CDR2 FNYEAQ. Study-level findings and limits: When patients had graft-donor T cell macrochimerism, their allografts held high graft-versus-host to host-versus-graft clonal ratios. There was an association between peak levels of circulating GvH clones and early post-transplant HvG declines.

The sequence derives from a human donor who received an intestinal transplant. The specimen was unstimulated CD8+ T cells sorted from spleen or lymph node cells, collected before intestinal transplant. The V call is TRBV7-6, the J call TRBJ2-3; the D is unclear. CDR3 sequence reads: CASSSRDSTDTQYF. The CDR3 DNA sequence: TGTGCCAGCAGCTCGAGAGACAGCACAGATACGCAGTATTTT.